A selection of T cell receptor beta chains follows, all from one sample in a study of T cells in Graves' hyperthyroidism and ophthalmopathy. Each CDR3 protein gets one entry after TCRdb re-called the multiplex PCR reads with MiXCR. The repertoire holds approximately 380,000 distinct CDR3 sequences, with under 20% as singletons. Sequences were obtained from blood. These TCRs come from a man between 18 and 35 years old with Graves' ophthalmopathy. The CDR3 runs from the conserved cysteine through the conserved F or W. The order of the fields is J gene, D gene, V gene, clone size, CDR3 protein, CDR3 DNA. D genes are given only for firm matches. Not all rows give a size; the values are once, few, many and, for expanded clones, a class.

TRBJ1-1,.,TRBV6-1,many,CASARGFNTEAFF,TGTGCCAGCGCTAGAGGGTTTAACACTGAAGCTTTCTTT
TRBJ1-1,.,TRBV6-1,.,CASSSAPGSPEAFF,TGTGCCAGCAGCTCGGCACCAGGGTCCCCTGAAGCTTTCTTT
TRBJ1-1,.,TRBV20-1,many,CSARDPGGPPEAFF,TGCAGTGCTAGAGATCCCGGAGGCCCCCCTGAAGCTTTCTTT
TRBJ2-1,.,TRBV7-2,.,CASSKDRTEENNEQFF,TGTGCCAGCAGCAAAGACCGGACGGAAGAGAACAATGAGCAGTTCTTC
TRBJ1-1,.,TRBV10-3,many,CAIRDSLNTEAFF,TGTGCCATCAGGGACAGTTTGAACACTGAAGCTTTCTTT
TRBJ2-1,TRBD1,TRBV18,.,CASSRTGDNEQFF,TGTGCCAGCTCACGAACAGGGGACAATGAGCAGTTCTTC
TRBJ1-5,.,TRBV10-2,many,CATGSGEYSNQPQHF,TGCGCCACTGGAAGCGGGGAATATAGCAATCAGCCCCAGCATTTT
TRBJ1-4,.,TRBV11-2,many,CASAGGLGEKLFF,TGTGCCAGCGCGGGCGGCCTGGGGGAAAAACTGTTTTTT
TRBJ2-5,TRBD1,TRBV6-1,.,CASSGQGPETQYF,TGTGCCAGCAGTGGACAGGGACCAGAGACCCAGTACTTC
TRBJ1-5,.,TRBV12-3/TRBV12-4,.,CASSFEGYSNQPQHF,TGTGCCAGCAGTTTTGAGGGGTATAGCAATCAGCCCCAGCATTTT
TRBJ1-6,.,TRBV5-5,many,CASSLGPDGSPLHF,TGTGCCAGCAGCTTAGGGCCCGACGGGTCACCCCTCCACTTT
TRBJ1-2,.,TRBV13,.,CASSLSGRGARGYTF,TGTGCCAGCAGCTTATCTGGGAGAGGGGCTCGAGGCTACACCTTC
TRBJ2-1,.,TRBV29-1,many,CSADGVTINNEQFF,TGCAGCGCCGACGGGGTGACCATAAACAATGAGCAGTTCTTC
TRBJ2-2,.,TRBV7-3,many,CASSLSPSRGDTGELFF,TGTGCCAGCAGCTTAAGCCCCTCGCGTGGGGACACCGGGGAGCTGTTTTTT
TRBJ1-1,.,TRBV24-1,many,CATRPNGESTEAFF,TGTGCCACCCGCCCCAATGGTGAGAGCACTGAAGCTTTCTTT
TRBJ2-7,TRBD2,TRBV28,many,CASSSPTSIDEQYF,TGTGCCAGCAGTTCCCCGACTAGCATAGACGAGCAGTACTTC
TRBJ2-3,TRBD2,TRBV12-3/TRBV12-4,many,CASRVAGLTDTQYF,TGTGCCAGCAGGGTAGCGGGGTTAACAGATACGCAGTATTTT
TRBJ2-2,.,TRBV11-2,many,CASRGGPSKGTGELFF,TGTGCCAGCAGGGGGGGGCCAAGTAAGGGCACCGGGGAGCTGTTTTTT
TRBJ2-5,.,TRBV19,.,CASMGRAGRKETQYF,TGTGCCAGTATGGGTCGGGCAGGACGGAAAGAGACCCAGTACTTC
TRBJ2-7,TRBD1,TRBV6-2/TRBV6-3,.,CASSKGQVPYEQYF,TGTGCCAGCAGTAAGGGACAGGTCCCCTACGAGCAGTACTTC
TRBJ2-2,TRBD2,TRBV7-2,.,CASSLTSGGAWRSNTGELFF,TGTGCCAGCAGCTTGACTAGCGGGGGGGCCTGGCGGAGCAACACCGGGGAGCTGTTTTTT
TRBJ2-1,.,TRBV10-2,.,CASTEGAMQKNEQFF,TGCGCCAGCACTGAAGGGGCGATGCAGAAGAATGAGCAGTTCTTC
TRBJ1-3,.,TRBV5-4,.,CASSLGAVSGNTIYF,TGTGCCAGCAGCTTGGGGGCCGTCTCTGGAAACACCATATATTTT
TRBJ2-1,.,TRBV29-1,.,CSVEDLRGVLEQFF,TGCAGCGTTGAAGATCTACGGGGTGTCCTTGAGCAGTTCTTC
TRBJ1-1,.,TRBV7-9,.,CASSAGTTEAFF,TGTGCCAGCAGCGCAGGGACAACTGAAGCTTTCTTT